The 19 T cell receptor beta chains below come from one sample, sequenced in a study of vaccination and CD4 T cells after COVID-19. Sequencing of cultured CD4+ T cell DNA used the Oncomine TCR Beta short-read assay. Each CDR3 protein is one row after TCRdb ran MiXCR on the PCR reads. Among 15,000 to 25,000 distinct CDR3 sequences listed, approximately 40% were seen once. No antigens are known for them. Treatment reported: roughly 10-day PBMC culture with coronavirus spike peptide pools or control peptides (ViraFEST assay). Input material: cultured CD4+ T cells from blood. The receptors here all came from a human donor with COVID-19.

The chain carries TRBV7-8 and TRBJ1-2; D unresolved. Deletions cut 4 bases from V and 4 bases from J, with 10 bases between. Germline CDR1 reads SGHVS; CDR2 reads FQNEAQ. The CDR3 sequence is 13 residues long. The CDR3 DNA sequence: TGTGCCAGCAGCTCGAATCCCTCCTATGGCTACACCTTC. The encoded protein is CASSSNPSYGYTF.

This clonotype was counted only a few times. This sequence joins TRBV11-3 and TRBJ1-2, with 8 bases aligning to TRBD1. The CDR3 runs to 19 residues. Germline values: CDR1 SGHNT, CDR2 YENEEA. V dropped 1 base and J dropped 1; count of bases not matched to a gene: 14. This chain's CDR3 is CASSLGGPDGTGFNYGYTF. CDR3 coding DNA: TGTGCCAGCAGCTTAGGAGGGCCGGATGGGACAGGATTTAACTATGGCTACACCTTC.

This chain uses TRBV10-2 with TRBJ2-5; a possible D gene is TRBD2 (7 bases). CDR1 is WSHSY, CDR2 SAAADI, per germline. The CDR3 is 16 amino acids. The ends were cut back, 6 bases at V and 5 bases at J, with 22 bases in the middle. The CDR3 here is CASRRGGGGPWETQYF. The CDR3 nucleotides read TGCGCCAGCAGGAGGGGTGGGGGGGGGCCCTGGGAGACCCAGTACTTC.

The chain recombines TRBV20-1 with TRBJ2-1, with a tentative D call TRBD1 (7 bases). The V end lost 7 bases, the J end lost 1 base, and 17 bases lay between the germline ends. Germline V gene data show CDR1 as DFQATT and CDR2 as SNEGSKA (reference sequence). The CDR3 contains 15 residues. CDR3 in DNA: TGCAGTGGCGAAGGGGGCGGGGTTTCCTACAATGAGCAGTTCTTC. It yields the protein CSGEGGGVSYNEQFF.

The rearrangement joins TRBV6-1 to TRBJ2-6; 10 positions agree with TRBD1. There are 19 residues in the CDR3. With 3 bases clipped from V and 4 bases from J, the junction kept 12 bases outside the gene matches. Germline CDR1 and CDR2: MNHNS and SASEGT. The CDR3 is CASSDRRQGALRGANVLTF. The CDR3 region has the DNA TGTGCCAGCAGTGATCGCCGACAGGGGGCTTTGAGGGGGGCCAACGTCCTGACTTTC.

V is TRBV7-6 and J is TRBJ1-1; D is unresolved. The V end lost 3 bases, the J end lost 5 bases, and 13 bases lay between the germline ends. The germline gives CDR1 SGHVS, CDR2 FNYEAQ. This CDR3 comprises 14 residues. The chain's CDR3 is CASSLSEERTEAFF. The CDR3, as DNA: TGTGCCAGCAGCTTGTCGGAGGAGAGAACTGAAGCTTTCTTT.

This chain uses TRBV21-1 with TRBJ2-3; the D call TRBD1 from the table was never checked on the DNA. TRBV21-1 is reported as a pseudogene. The CDR3 totals 14 residues. CDR3 sequence: CASSRTGGGDTQYF. In nucleotides, the CDR3 is TGTGCCAGCAGCCGGACAGGGGGGGGAGATACGCAGTATTTT.

The genes are TRBV20-1 and TRBJ2-4, with D hard to call. The V end was cut by 0 bases, the J end by 0 bases, with 6 bases between. This CDR3 has 14 amino acids. The germline V gene has CDR1 DFQATT and CDR2 SNEGSKA (reference sequence). The CDR3 is CSARDPLAKNIQYF. CDR3 in DNA: TGCAGTGCTAGAGATCCTCTAGCCAAAAACATTCAGTACTTC.

This clonotype appeared a few times. The chain couples TRBV12-3 or TRBV12-4 to TRBJ1-2; D not certain. Between the trimmed V and J ends, which lost 4 bases and 4 bases, there was a span of 10 bases. The CDR3 is 13 amino acids. The CDR3, as DNA: TGTGCCAGCAGTTCGGAGACTGGCTATGGCTACACCTTC. Protein: CASSSETGYGYTF.

In its sample, this clonotype was seen a few times. The chain recombines TRBV10-3 with TRBJ1-3, with TRBD1 identical over 7 bases. Germline V CDR1 and CDR2: ENHRY, SYGVKD. V shed 2 bases and J 3 bases; nucleotides not matched to a gene: 10. This CDR3 is built from 17 residues. Here the CDR3 DNA reads TGTGCCATCAGTGAGCAGGCGGGGACAGCCGGTGGAAACACCATATATTTT. Translating gives CAISEQAGTAGGNTIYF.

The chain combines TRBV6-5 with TRBJ2-5; D gene unclear. Germline V gene lookup returns CDR1 MNHEY and CDR2 SVGAGI. This CDR3 is built from 16 residues. Trimming left V 2 bases short and J 2 bases short, with 15 bases between. The CDR3 sequence is CASSYGGISLQETQYF. The CDR3 coding sequence is TGTGCCAGCAGTTACGGTGGGATTAGCTTACAAGAGACCCAGTACTTC.

This chain uses TRBV18 with TRBJ1-6; 10 positions match TRBD1. With V trimmed by 4 bases and J by 5 bases, 11 bases remained unmatched. The CDR3 runs 18 residues. Germline V CDR1 and CDR2: KGHSH, LQKENI. The CDR3 sequence is CASSRGTGATSNNSPLHF. The CDR3, as DNA: TGTGCCAGCTCACGCGGGACAGGGGCCACATCCAATAATTCACCCCTCCACTTT.

This clonotype was picked up a small number of times. The chain employs TRBV7-9 and TRBJ2-1; 7 bases fit TRBD2. The germline V gene encodes CDR1 SEHNR and CDR2 FQNEAQ (reference sequence). This CDR3 contains 13 residues. Unmatched junction bases numbered 8, after V lost 4 bases and J lost 11 bases. The CDR3 nucleotides are TGTGCCAGCAGCTCCCCCGGGAGGCCGAAGCAGTTCTTC. Its protein product is CASSSPGRPKQFF.

This chain links TRBV14 with TRBJ2-7; possibly TRBD1 or TRBD2 for D (5 bases each). CDR1 is SGHDN, CDR2 FVKESK, per germline. Trimming removed 1 base from V and 2 bases from J, with 12 bases in between. The CDR3 extends over 15 amino acids. CDR3 sequence (DNA): TGTGCCAGCAGCCAAGGTGGGGGTCTGACCTACGAGCAGTACTTC. Protein sequence: CASSQGGGLTYEQYF.

J is TRBJ1-2 and V is TRBV30, with D uncertain. The germline gives CDR1 GTSNPN, CDR2 SVGIG (reference sequence). There are 13 residues in the CDR3. The V and J ends lost 1 base and 6 bases respectively, with 12 bases between them. CDR3 nucleotides: TGTGCCTGGAGTGCTCAACACAGTGATGGCTACACCTTC. This codes for CAWSAQHSDGYTF. Variable domain in full (rest from reference TRBV30 and TRBJ1-2): SQTIHQWPATLVQPVGSPLSLECTVEGTSNPNLYWYRQAAGRGLQLLFYSVGIGQISSEVPQNLSASRPQDRQFILSSKKLLLSDSGFYLCAWSAQHSDGYTFGSGTRLTVV.

The V gene is TRBV5-1, the J gene TRBJ1-1, with 7 bases that match TRBD1. The CDR3 runs to 17 residues. J lost 0 bases, V lost 4 bases, and 12 bases had no gene match. The V gene's germline CDR1 is SGHRS and CDR2 YFSETQ. The chain's CDR3 is CASSPGGTATMNTEAFF. The CDR3 nucleotides read TGCGCCAGCAGCCCGGGGGGGACAGCCACTATGAACACTGAAGCTTTCTTT.

V gene TRBV20-1 combines with J gene TRBJ2-7; D unresolved. V lost 3 bases, J lost 0 bases, and 6 bases lay in between. The germline CDR1 and CDR2 sequences are DFQATT and SNEGSKA (reference sequence). The CDR3 spans 12 residues. The CDR3 region has the DNA TGCAGTGCTAGTTACAACTCCTACGAGCAGTACTTC. This sequence encodes CSASYNSYEQYF.

The chain combines TRBV7-2 with TRBJ2-1; 9 bases align to TRBD1. Germline assignment: CDR1 SGHTA and CDR2 FQGNSA. The CDR3 runs to 15 residues. Trimming removed 8 bases from V and 4 bases from J; junction bases left unmatched: 9. The CDR3 protein is CASPLDRGSYNEQFF. CDR3 bases: TGTGCCAGCCCCTTAGACAGGGGGTCATACAATGAGCAGTTCTTC.

This clonotype has just a few counts. This chain links TRBV7-8 with TRBJ1-5; 7 bases match TRBD1. The junction had 12 bases not matched to a gene; V was cut back by 3 bases and J by 7 bases. Germline assignment: CDR1 SGHVS and CDR2 FQNEAQ. This CDR3 is 16 amino acids long. CDR3 bases: TGTGCCAGCAGCTTCGCGAAGGGCAGGGGGTCGCAGCCCCAGCATTTT. Residues: CASSFAKGRGSQPQHF.